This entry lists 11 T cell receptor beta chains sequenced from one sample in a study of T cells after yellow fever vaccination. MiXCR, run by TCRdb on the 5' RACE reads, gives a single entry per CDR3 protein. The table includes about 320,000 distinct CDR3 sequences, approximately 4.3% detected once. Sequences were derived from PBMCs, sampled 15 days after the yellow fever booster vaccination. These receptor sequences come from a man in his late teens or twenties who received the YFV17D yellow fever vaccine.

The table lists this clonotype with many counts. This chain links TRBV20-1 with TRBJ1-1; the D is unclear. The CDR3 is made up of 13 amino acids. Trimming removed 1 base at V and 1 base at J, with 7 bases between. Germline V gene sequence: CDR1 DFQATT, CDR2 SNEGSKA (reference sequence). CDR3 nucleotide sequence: TGCAGTGCTAGAGGGGAACAGAACACTGAAGCTTTCTTT. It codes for CSARGEQNTEAFF.

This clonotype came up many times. The CDR3 spells CASSRRQANYGYTF. The CDR3, as DNA: TGCGCCAGCAGCCGACGACAGGCCAACTATGGCTACACCTTC. The V and J genes are TRBV4-3 and TRBJ1-2; D might be TRBD1 (6 bases). CDR1 and CDR2 from the germline V gene are LGHNA and YSLEER. The CDR3 totals 14 residues. Trimming cost V 4 bases and J 2 bases, with 11 bases left between them.

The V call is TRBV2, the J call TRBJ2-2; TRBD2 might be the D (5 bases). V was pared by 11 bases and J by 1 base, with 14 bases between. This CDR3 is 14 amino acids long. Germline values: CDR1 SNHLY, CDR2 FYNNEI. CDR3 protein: CAAPSRENTGELFF. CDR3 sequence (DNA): TGTGCCGCCCCGAGCCGGGAGAACACCGGGGAGCTGTTTTTT.

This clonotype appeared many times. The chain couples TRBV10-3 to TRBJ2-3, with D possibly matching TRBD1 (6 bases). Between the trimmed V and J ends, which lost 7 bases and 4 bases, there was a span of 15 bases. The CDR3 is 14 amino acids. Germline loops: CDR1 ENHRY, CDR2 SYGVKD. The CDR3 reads CAITGGRGSDTQYF. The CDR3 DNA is TGTGCCATCACTGGGGGCAGGGGCTCAGATACGCAGTATTTT.

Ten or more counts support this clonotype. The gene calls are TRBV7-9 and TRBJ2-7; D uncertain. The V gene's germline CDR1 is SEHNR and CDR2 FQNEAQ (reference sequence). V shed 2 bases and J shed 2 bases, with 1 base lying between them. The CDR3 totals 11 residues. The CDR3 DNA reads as TGTGCCAGCAGCTTAACCTACGAGCAGTACTTC. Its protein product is CASSLTYEQYF.

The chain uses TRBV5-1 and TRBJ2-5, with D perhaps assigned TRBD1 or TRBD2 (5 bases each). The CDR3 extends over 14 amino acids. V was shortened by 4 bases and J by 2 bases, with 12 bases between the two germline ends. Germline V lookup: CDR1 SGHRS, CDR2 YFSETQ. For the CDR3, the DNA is TGCGCCAGCAGCCAAAGAGGGGCACAAGAGACCCAGTACTTC. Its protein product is CASSQRGAQETQYF. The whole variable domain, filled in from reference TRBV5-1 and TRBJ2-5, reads KAGVTQTPRYLIKTRGQQVTLSCSPISGHRSVSWYQQTPGQGLQFLFEYFSETQRNKGNFPGRFSGRQFSNSRSEMNVSTLELGDSALYLCASSQRGAQETQYFGPGTRLLVL.

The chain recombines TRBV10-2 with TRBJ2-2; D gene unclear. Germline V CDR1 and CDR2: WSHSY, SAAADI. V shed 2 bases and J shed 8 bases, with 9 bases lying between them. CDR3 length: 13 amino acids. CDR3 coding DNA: TGCGCCAGCAGTGAGGGCAGTCCAGGGGAGCTGTTTTTT. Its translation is CASSEGSPGELFF.

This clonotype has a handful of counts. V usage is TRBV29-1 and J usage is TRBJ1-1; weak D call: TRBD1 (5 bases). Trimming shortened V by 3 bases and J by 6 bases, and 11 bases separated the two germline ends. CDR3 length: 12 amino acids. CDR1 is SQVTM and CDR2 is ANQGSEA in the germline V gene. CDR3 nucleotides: TGCAGCGTTGAGGCAGGGACCGCTGAAGCTTTCTTT. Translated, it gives CSVEAGTAEAFF.

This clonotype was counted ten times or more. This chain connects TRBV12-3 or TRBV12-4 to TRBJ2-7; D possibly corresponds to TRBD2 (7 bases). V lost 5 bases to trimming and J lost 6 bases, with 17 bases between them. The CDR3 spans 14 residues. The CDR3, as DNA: TGTGCCAGCAGTCCGGACGGGGGGCGCCTCGAGCAGTACGTC. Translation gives CASSPDGGRLEQYV.

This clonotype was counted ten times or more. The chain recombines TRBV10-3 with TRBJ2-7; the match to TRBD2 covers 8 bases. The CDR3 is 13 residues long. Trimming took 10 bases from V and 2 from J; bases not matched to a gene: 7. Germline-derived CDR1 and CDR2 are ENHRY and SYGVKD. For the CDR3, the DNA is TGTGCCACCCACGGGGGGGAGACCTACGAGCAGTACTTC. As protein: CATHGGETYEQYF.

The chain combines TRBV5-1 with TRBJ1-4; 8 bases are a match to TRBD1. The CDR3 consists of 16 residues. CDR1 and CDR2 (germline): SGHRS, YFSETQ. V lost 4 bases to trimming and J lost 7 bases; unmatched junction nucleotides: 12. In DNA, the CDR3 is TGCGCCAGCAGCCCGACAGGGGAGTTAGCGGGTGAAAAACTGTTTTTT. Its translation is CASSPTGELAGEKLFF.